The next 19 T cell receptor beta chains were all read from a single sample in a study of T cells after yellow fever vaccination. TCRdb processed the 5' RACE reads anew with MiXCR; each CDR3 protein has one entry. The data contain hundreds of thousands of distinct CDR3 sequences, around 13% of them singletons. Material: CD4+ T cells sorted from PBMCs, obtained 15 days after the yellow fever booster vaccination. The receptors stem from a man between 18 and 35 years old who received the YFV17D yellow fever vaccine.

This clonotype was seen ten or more times. The J gene is TRBJ2-2, the V gene TRBV18; 7 nucleotides agree with TRBD1. V shed 3 bases, J shed 5 bases, and the junction held 3 bases outside the gene matches. Germline V gene lookup returns CDR1 KGHSH and CDR2 LQKENI. There are 14 residues in the CDR3. The CDR3 sequence is CASSPSTGTGELFF. For the CDR3, the DNA is TGTGCCAGCTCACCCTCGACAGGGACCGGGGAGCTGTTTTTT.

This clonotype was seen only a few times. The chain recombines TRBV7-2 with TRBJ2-7, with 9 bases matching TRBD1. V lost 4 bases to trimming and J lost 7 bases; unmatched junction nucleotides: 5. CDR3 length: 13 amino acids. Germline V gene sequence: CDR1 SGHTA, CDR2 FQGNSA. The CDR3 sequence is CASSSGQGQEQYV. CDR3 nucleotides: TGTGCCAGCAGCTCGGGACAGGGTCAGGAGCAGTACGTC.

This sequence joins TRBV7-3 and TRBJ2-3; D gene uncertain. V lost 5 bases and J 4 bases, leaving 7 bases between the germline ends. This CDR3 has 12 residues. Germline V gives CDR1 SGHTA, CDR2 FQGTGA. Here the CDR3 reads CASSERPDTQYF. DNA of the CDR3: TGTGCCAGCAGCGAGAGGCCAGATACGCAGTATTTT.

This clonotype was counted only a few times. This CDR3 is CATQSGNTIYF. The CDR3 bases are TGCGCCACCCAGTCTGGAAACACCATATATTTT. The genes are TRBV5-1 and TRBJ1-3; D ambiguous. The germline V gene has CDR1 SGHRS and CDR2 YFSETQ. The V and J ends lost 9 bases and 1 base respectively, with 5 bases between them. The CDR3 runs 11 residues.

The CDR3 DNA follows: TGCAGTGCTAGAGTTCGCTTACCTAACACTGAAGCTTTCTTT. Its protein is CSARVRLPNTEAFF. V and J are TRBV20-1 and TRBJ1-1; no clear D. This CDR3 has 14 residues. Per germline, CDR1 DFQATT and CDR2 SNEGSKA (reference sequence). The V end lost 1 base, the J end lost 2 bases, and 11 bases lay between the germline ends.

The chain uses TRBV6-2 or TRBV6-3 and TRBJ1-5, with D uncertain. The CDR3 loop spans 13 amino acids. Deletions cut 6 bases from V and 6 bases from J, with 12 bases between. Germline-derived CDR1 and CDR2 are MNHEY and SVGEGT. The CDR3 coding sequence is TGTGCCAGCAGGACCGATTCGTTTCAGCCCCAGCATTTT. This gives the protein CASRTDSFQPQHF.

There are a few counts of this clonotype. This sequence joins TRBV20-1 and TRBJ1-1; D call uncertain. The CDR3 runs to 13 residues. The V and J ends lost 3 bases and 6 bases respectively, with 14 bases between them. Germline V gene data show CDR1 as DFQATT and CDR2 as SNEGSKA (reference sequence). As DNA, the CDR3 is TGCAGTGCTAGGGGCCAAGGGCTCCCTGAAGCTTTCTTT. Translation: CSARGQGLPEAFF.

This clonotype was detected many times. The rearrangement joins TRBV7-2 to TRBJ2-2; D gene unclear. Germline values: CDR1 SGHTA, CDR2 FQGNSA. The V and J ends lost 1 base and 6 bases respectively, with 9 bases between them. The CDR3 runs to 14 residues. The CDR3 here is CASSLDMVAGELFF. In nucleotides, the CDR3 is TGTGCCAGCAGCTTAGATATGGTAGCCGGGGAGCTGTTTTTT.

This chain joins TRBV4-1 and TRBJ1-4, with no clear D. Germline assignment: CDR1 MGHRA and CDR2 YSYEKL. The CDR3 covers 16 residues. The V end lost 2 bases, the J end lost 3 bases, and 13 bases lay between the germline ends. The CDR3 DNA sequence: TGCGCCAGCAGCCAATCCCCGGGGAACCCTAATGAAAAACTGTTTTTT. Translating it yields CASSQSPGNPNEKLFF.

Concerning this clonotype: Relative to the germline gene, one junction end is altered; a read error may explain this. The chain couples TRBV7-9 to TRBJ2-3; D is perhaps TRBD1 (8 bases). The CDR3 consists of 17 residues. Germline loops: CDR1 SEHNR, CDR2 FQNEAQ (reference sequence). CDR3 bases: TGTGCCAGAAGCTTACAGGGGGGGGCCAGACTCACAGATACGCAGTATTTT. As protein: CARSLQGGARLTDTQYF.

The chain has TRBV12-3 or TRBV12-4 and TRBJ2-3; D is tentatively TRBD1 or TRBD2 (6 bases each). The V gene lost 3 bases and the J gene lost 6 bases, with 16 bases spanning the gap. The CDR3 is made up of 15 amino acids. CDR3 sequence (DNA): TGTGCCAGCAGTTTGTACAGGGAGGCGTTGGATACGCAGTATTTT. Its translation: CASSLYREALDTQYF.

This clonotype was observed a handful of times. This chain links TRBV6-5 with TRBJ2-2; perhaps TRBD1 as D (5 bases). Trimming left V 0 bases short and J 2 bases short, with 10 bases between. The germline V gene has CDR1 MNHEY and CDR2 SVGAGI. CDR3 length: 16 residues. In DNA form, the CDR3 reads TGTGCCAGCAGTTACTCGGCAGGACAAAACACCGGGGAGCTGTTTTTT. This translates into CASSYSAGQNTGELFF.

This clonotype was seen repeatedly, ten times or more. This chain uses TRBV25-1 with TRBJ2-7; 7 nucleotides match TRBD2. Trimming took 6 bases from V and 5 from J; bases not matched to a gene: 4. Germline lookup yields CDR1 MGHDK and CDR2 SYGVNS. The CDR3 consists of 12 residues. Here the CDR3 reads CASRSGGNEQYF. The CDR3 DNA reads TGTGCCAGCAGGTCCGGGGGGAACGAGCAGTACTTC.

The chain is built from TRBV29-1 and TRBJ2-3; D not resolved. The CDR3 consists of 14 residues. Trimming removed 7 bases from V and 0 bases from J, with 14 bases in between. Per germline, CDR1 SQVTM and CDR2 ANQGSEA. Written as DNA, the CDR3 is TGCAGCGCCGACCTTTTTCTAAGCACAGATACGCAGTATTTT. This codes for CSADLFLSTDTQYF.

This clonotype was picked up a small number of times. The rearrangement joins TRBV5-1 to TRBJ2-3, with 10 bases fitting TRBD1. The V and J ends lost 4 bases and 3 bases, in that order; junction bases with no gene match: 5. CDR1 is SGHRS and CDR2 is YFSETQ in the germline V gene. CDR3 length: 15 amino acids. CDR3 region: CASSLGTGATDTQYF. DNA for the CDR3: TGCGCCAGCAGCCTTGGGACAGGGGCGACAGATACGCAGTATTTT.

This clonotype came up many times. The rearrangement links TRBV5-6 to TRBJ2-1; TRBD2 matches at 7 bases. The germline V gene has CDR1 SGHDT and CDR2 YYEEEE. Trimming removed 4 bases from V and 0 bases from J; junction bases left unmatched: 7. The CDR3 length is 16 residues. The CDR3 here is CASSGVAGDSYNEQFF. As DNA, the CDR3 is TGTGCCAGCAGCGGGGTGGCGGGGGACTCCTACAATGAGCAGTTCTTC.

This clonotype was seen many times. The CDR3 DNA reads as TGCAGCGTAAATACAGGGGTCGGGGAGCAGTTCTTC. Its translation: CSVNTGVGEQFF. The V gene is TRBV29-1, the J gene TRBJ2-1; TRBD1 aligns across 7 bases. The CDR3 spans 12 residues. The junction had 9 bases not matched to a gene; V was cut back by 6 bases and J by 10 bases. Germline V gene sequence: CDR1 SQVTM, CDR2 ANQGSEA.

The J gene is TRBJ2-5, the V gene TRBV4-1; 8 positions agree with TRBD1. Per the germline V gene, CDR1 is MGHRA and CDR2 is YSYEKL. Trimming cost V 4 bases and J 2 bases; bases outside gene matches: 9. The CDR3 runs 16 residues. In nucleotides, the CDR3 is TGCGCCAGCAGCCGACAGACAGGGGTTGGGCAAGAGACCCAGTACTTC. Protein product: CASSRQTGVGQETQYF.

This CDR3 is CASSQAGAPETQYF. Here the CDR3 DNA reads TGCGCCAGCAGCCAAGCGGGAGCGCCGGAGACCCAGTACTTC. The chain has TRBV4-1 and TRBJ2-5; tentative D call: TRBD2 (6 bases). The V gene lost 1 base and the J gene lost 5 bases, with 11 bases spanning the gap. The CDR3 spans 14 residues. CDR1 and CDR2 from the germline V gene are MGHRA and YSYEKL.